The TCR beta chain under discussion was sequenced for a study of low-dose radiotherapy and immunotherapy resistance in tumors. Time point: after trial treatment. The treatment was: LDRT plus nivolumab, ipilimumab, low-dose cyclophosphamide and aspirin (RACIN trial). The patients who were eligible all carried advanced solid tumors that lacked tumor-infiltrating lymphocytes, meaning the tumors were TIL-negative. TCR amplification involved about 21 PCR cycles with a constant-region primer and V-primer adapter. TCRdb re-derived calls from the reads in MiXCR, one entry per CDR3 protein. Among about 52,000 distinct CDR3 sequences listed, 33% were seen once. The CDR3 runs to 17 residues. V was shortened by 2 bases and J by 3 bases, with 16 bases between the two germline ends. Germline values: CDR1 SNHLY, CDR2 FYNNEI.

The sample consisted of PBMCs, taken after low-dose radiotherapy plus immunotherapy. The clonotype was recovered from a male donor with rectosigmoid adenocarcinoma. The rearrangement joins TRBV2 to TRBJ2-2, with D perhaps matching TRBD1 or TRBD2 (5 bases each). DNA of the CDR3: TGTGCCAGCAGTGAAATCGGCTGGCAGGGACACACCGGGGAGCTGTTTTTT. Protein product: CASSEIGWQGHTGELFF.